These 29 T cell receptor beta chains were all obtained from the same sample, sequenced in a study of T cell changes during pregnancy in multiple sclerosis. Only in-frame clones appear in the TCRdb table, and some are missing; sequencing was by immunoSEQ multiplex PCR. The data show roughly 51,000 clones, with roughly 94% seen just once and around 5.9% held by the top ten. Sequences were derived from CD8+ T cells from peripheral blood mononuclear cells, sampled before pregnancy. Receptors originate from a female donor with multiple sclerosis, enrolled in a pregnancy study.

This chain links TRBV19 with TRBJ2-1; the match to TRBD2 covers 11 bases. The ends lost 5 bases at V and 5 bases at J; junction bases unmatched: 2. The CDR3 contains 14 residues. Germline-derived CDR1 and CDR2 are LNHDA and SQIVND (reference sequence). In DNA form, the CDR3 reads TGTGCCAGTAGTCTAGCGGGAGGTCACAATGAGCAGTTCTTC. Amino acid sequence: CASSLAGGHNEQFF. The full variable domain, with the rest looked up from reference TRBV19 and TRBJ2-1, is DGGITQSPKYLFRKEGQNVTLSCEQNLNHDAMYWYRQDPGQGLRLIYYSQIVNDFQKGDIAEGYSVSREKKESFPLTVTSAQKNPTAFYLCASSLAGGHNEQFFGPGTRLTVL.

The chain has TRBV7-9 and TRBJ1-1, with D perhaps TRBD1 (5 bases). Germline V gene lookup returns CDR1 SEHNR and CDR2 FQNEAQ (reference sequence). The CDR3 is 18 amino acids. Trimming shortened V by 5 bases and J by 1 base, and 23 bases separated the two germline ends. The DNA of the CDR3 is TGTGCCAGCAGCCCAAAGACCATACAGGCCGCTAGGAACACTGAAGCTTTCTTT. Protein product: CASSPKTIQAARNTEAFF.

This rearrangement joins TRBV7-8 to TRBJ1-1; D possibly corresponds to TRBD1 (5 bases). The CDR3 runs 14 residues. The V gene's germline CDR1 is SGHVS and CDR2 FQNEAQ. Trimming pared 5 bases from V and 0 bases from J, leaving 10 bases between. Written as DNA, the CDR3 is TGTGCCAGCAGCCTCAGGGTTGTGAACACTGAAGCTTTCTTT. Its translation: CASSLRVVNTEAFF.

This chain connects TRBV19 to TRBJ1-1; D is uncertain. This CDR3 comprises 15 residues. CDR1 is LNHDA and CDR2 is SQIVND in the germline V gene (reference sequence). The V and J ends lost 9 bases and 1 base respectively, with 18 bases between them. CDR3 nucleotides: TGTGCCAGCTCCGGAGGGTCGCCCTCGAACACTGAAGCTTTCTTT. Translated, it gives CASSGGSPSNTEAFF.

The CDR3 here is CASSAGTSGRNEQFF. CDR3 DNA: TGTGCCAGCAGCGCCGGGACTAGCGGGAGGAATGAGCAGTTCTTC. V gene TRBV9 combines with J gene TRBJ2-1; 15 bases are a match to TRBD2. The CDR3 has 15 amino acids. The germline V gene has CDR1 SGDLS and CDR2 YYNGEE. V trimming: 3 bases; J trimming: 7 bases; junction bases outside the gene matches: 2.

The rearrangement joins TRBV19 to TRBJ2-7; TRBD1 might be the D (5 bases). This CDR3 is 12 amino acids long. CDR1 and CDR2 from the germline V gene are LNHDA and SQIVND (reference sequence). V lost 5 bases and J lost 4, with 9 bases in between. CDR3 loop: CASSGHGYEQYF. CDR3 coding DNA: TGTGCCAGTAGTGGACATGGGTACGAGCAGTACTTC.

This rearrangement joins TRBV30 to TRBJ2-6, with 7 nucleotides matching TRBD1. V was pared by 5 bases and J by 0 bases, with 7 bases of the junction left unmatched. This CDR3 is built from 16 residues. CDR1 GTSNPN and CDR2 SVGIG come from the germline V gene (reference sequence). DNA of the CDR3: TGTGCCTGGGATCGAGGGGGCGCCTCTGGGGCCAACGTCCTGACTTTC. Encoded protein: CAWDRGGASGANVLTF. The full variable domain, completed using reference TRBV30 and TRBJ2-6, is SQTIHQWPATLVQPVGSPLSLECTVEGTSNPNLYWYRQAAGRGLQLLFYSVGIGQISSEVPQNLSASRPQDRQFILSSKKLLLSDSGFYLCAWDRGGASGANVLTFGAGSRLTVL.

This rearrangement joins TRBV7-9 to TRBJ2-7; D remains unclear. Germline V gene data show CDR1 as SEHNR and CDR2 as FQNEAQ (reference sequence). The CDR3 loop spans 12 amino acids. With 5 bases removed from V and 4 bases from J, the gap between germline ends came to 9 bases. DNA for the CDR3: TGTGCCAGCAGCCCTTCGGGTTACGAGCAGTACTTC. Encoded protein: CASSPSGYEQYF.

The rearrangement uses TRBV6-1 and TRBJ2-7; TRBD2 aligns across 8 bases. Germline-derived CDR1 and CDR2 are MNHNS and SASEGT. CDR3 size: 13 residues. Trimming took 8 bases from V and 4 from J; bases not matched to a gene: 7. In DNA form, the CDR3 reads TGTGCCAGCCGCAAGCGGGAGCGGTACGAGCAGTACTTC. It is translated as CASRKRERYEQYF.

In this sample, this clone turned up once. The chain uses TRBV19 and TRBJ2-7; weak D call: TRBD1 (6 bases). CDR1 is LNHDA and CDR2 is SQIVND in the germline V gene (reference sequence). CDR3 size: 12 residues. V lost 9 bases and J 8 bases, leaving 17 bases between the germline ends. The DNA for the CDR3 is TGTGCCAGCCGGGACACATCTTTAAAGCAGTACTTC. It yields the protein CASRDTSLKQYF.

CDR3 in amino acids: CASSALDRGVPGNTIYF. The CDR3 DNA reads TGTGCCAGCAGCGCCCTCGACAGGGGAGTTCCTGGAAACACCATATATTTT. The genes are TRBV5-4 and TRBJ1-3, with 8 bases matching TRBD1. J gave up 2 bases and V 4 bases, and 11 bases lay outside the gene matches. The CDR3 has 17 residues. Germline CDR1 and CDR2: SGHNT and YYREEE (reference sequence).

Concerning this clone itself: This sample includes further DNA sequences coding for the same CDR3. CDR3 amino acids: CASSQVSSGYEQYF. CDR3 in DNA: TGCGCCAGCAGCCAGGTGTCTAGCGGCTACGAGCAGTACTTC. The chain recombines TRBV4-1 with TRBJ2-7; 7 bases map to TRBD2. This CDR3 contains 14 residues. In germline, CDR1 is MGHRA, CDR2 YSYEKL. Losses at the gene ends were 3 bases for V and 3 bases for J; bases not matched to a gene: 5.

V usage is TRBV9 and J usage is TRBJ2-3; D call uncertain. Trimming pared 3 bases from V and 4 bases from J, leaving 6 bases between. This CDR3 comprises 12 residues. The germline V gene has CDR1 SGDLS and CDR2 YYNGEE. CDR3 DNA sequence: TGTGCCAGCAGCGACTCCTCAGATACGCAGTATTTT. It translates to CASSDSSDTQYF.

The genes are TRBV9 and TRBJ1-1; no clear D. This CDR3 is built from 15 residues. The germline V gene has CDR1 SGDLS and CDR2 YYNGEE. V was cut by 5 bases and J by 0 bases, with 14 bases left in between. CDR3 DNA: TGTGCCAGCAGTGCAACCCAGGCCCTGAACACTGAAGCTTTCTTT. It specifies CASSATQALNTEAFF. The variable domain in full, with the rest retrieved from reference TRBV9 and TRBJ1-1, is DSGVTQTPKHLITATGQRVTLRCSPRSGDLSVYWYQQSLDQGLQFLIQYYNGEERAKGNILERFSAQQFPDLHSELNLSSLELGDSALYFCASSATQALNTEAFFGQGTRLTVV.

CDR3: CASSPGTGGSNTEAFF. DNA of the CDR3: TGTGCCAGCAGCCCCGGGACAGGGGGGTCGAACACTGAAGCTTTCTTT. The genes are TRBV7-9 and TRBJ1-1; TRBD1 agrees at 11 bases. CDR3 length equals 16 residues. Trimming removed 5 bases from V and 1 base from J; junction bases left unmatched: 6. From germline, CDR1 is SEHNR and CDR2 FQNEAQ (reference sequence).

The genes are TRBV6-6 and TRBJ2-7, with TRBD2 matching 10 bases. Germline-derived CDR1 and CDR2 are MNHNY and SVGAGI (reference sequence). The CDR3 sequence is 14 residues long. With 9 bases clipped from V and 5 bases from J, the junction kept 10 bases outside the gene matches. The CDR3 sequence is CASRPAGGIHEQYF. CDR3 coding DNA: TGTGCCAGTCGCCCAGCGGGAGGGATCCACGAGCAGTACTTC.

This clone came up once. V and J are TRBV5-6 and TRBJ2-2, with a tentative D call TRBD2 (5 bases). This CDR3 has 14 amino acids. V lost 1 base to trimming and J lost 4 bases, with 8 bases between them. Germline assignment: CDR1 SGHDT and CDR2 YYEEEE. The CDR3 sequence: CASSLSSGTGELFF. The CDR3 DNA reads TGTGCCAGCAGCTTGTCCAGCGGCACCGGGGAGCTGTTTTTT. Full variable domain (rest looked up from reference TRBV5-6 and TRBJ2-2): DAGVTQSPTHLIKTRGQQVTLRCSPKSGHDTVSWYQQALGQGPQFIFQYYEEEERQRGNFPDRFSGHQFPNYSSELNVNALLLGDSALYLCASSLSSGTGELFFGEGSRLTVL.

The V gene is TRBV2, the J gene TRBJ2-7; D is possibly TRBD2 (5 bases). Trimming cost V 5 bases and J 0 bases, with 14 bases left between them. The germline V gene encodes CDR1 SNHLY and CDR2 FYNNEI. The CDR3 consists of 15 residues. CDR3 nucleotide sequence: TGTGCCAGCAGTCGAGGAGGCAGCAGCTCCTACGAGCAGTACTTC. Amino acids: CASSRGGSSSYEQYF.

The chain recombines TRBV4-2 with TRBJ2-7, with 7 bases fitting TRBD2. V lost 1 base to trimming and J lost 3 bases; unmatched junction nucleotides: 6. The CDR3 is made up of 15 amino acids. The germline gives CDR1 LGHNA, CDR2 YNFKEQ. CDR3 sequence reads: CASSQGLAARYEQYF. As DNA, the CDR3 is TGTGCCAGCAGCCAAGGGCTAGCGGCCCGCTACGAGCAGTACTTC.

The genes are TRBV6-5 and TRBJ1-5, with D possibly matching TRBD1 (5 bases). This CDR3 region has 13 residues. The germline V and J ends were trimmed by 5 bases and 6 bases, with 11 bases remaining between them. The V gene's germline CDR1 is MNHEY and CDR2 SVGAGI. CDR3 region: CASSTGASQPQHF. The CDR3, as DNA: TGTGCCAGCAGTACAGGAGCGAGTCAGCCCCAGCATTTT.

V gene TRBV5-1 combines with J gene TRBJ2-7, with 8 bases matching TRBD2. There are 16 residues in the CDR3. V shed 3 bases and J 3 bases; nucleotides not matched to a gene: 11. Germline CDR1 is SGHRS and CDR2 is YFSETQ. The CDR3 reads CASSSGGTSPLYEQYF. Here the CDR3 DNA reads TGCGCCAGCAGCTCGGGCGGGACTAGTCCTCTCTACGAGCAGTACTTC.

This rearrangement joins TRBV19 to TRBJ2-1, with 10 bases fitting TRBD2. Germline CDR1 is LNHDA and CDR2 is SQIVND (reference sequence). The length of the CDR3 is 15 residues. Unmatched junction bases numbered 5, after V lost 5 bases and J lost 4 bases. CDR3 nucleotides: TGTGCCAGTAGTTGGACTAGCGGAGTATACAATGAGCAGTTCTTC. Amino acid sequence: CASSWTSGVYNEQFF.

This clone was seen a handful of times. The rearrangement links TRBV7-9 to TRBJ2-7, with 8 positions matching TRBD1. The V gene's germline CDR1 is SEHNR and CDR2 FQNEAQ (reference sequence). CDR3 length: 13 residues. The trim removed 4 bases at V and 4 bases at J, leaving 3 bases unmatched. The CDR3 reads CASSSRDRYEQYF. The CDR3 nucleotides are TGTGCCAGCAGCTCCCGGGACAGGTACGAGCAGTACTTC.

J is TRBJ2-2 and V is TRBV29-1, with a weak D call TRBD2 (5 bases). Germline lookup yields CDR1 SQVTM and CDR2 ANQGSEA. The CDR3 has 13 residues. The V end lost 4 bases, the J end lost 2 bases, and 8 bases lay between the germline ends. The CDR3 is CSVVGGNTGELFF. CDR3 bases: TGCAGCGTTGTAGGAGGCAACACCGGGGAGCTGTTTTTT.

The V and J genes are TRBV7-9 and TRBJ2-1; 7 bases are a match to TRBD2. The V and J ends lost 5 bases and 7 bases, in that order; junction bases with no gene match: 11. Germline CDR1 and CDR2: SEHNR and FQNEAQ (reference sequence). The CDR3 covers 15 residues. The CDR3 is CASSVGEGGRNEQFF. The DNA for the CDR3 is TGTGCCAGCAGCGTAGGGGAGGGAGGGCGGAATGAGCAGTTCTTC.

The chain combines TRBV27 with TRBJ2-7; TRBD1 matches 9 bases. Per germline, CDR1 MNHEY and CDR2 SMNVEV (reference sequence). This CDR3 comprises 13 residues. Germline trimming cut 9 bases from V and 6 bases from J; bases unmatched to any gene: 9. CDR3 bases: TGTGCCAGTGCCGGGACAGGGTTAGGCGAGCAGTACTTC. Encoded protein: CASAGTGLGEQYF.

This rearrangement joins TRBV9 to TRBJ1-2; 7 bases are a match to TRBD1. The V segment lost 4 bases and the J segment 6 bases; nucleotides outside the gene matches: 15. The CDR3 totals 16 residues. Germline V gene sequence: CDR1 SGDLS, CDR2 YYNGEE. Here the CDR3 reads CASSSRQGDIIDGYTF. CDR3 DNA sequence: TGTGCCAGCAGCAGTCGACAGGGAGATATAATAGATGGCTACACCTTC.

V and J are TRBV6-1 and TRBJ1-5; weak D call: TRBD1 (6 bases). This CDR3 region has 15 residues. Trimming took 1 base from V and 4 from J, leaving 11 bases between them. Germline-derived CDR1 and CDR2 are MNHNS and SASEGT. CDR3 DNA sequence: TGTGCCAGCAGTGAAGGCCTAGGGGGAAATCAGCCCCAGCATTTT. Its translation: CASSEGLGGNQPQHF.

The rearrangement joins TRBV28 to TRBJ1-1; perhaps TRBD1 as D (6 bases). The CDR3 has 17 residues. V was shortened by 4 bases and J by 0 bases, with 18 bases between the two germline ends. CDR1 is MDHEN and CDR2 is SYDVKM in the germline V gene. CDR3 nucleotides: TGTGCCAGCAGTTCCGACGTTGGACAGCAAATGAACACTGAAGCTTTCTTT. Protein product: CASSSDVGQQMNTEAFF.